One sample yielded the 3 T cell receptor beta chains listed below, sequenced in a study of identical twins. A single record per CDR3 protein comes from TCRdb applying MiXCR to the 5' RACE reads. The table has hundreds of thousands of distinct CDR3 sequences, 20% to 25% seen once. This same sample was also taken into another study, of T cells expressing NK-cell markers.

The sequenced sample consisted of CD4+ T cells sorted from blood. These receptors originate from a woman aged 18 to 35 in good health.

This clonotype showed up just a few times. This chain links TRBV27 with TRBJ2-3; D assignment may be TRBD1 or TRBD2 (5 bases each). In germline, CDR1 is MNHEY, CDR2 SMNVEV (reference sequence). Between the trimmed V and J ends, which lost 6 bases and 7 bases, there was a span of 20 bases. CDR3 length equals 15 residues. The CDR3 DNA reads as TGTGCCAGCAGAGAGCGCTCACTAGGGGCTTATACGCAGTATTTT. Its protein product is CASRERSLGAYTQYF.

This clonotype was detected only a few times. CDR3 amino acids: CASSYRDRSTDTQYF. The DNA of the CDR3 is TGTGCCAGCAGTTACCGAGACCGATCCACAGATACGCAGTATTTT. The V gene is TRBV6-5, the J gene TRBJ2-3; D is unresolved. CDR3 size: 15 residues. Trimming stripped 2 bases from V and 2 bases from J, with 11 bases between. Germline lookup yields CDR1 MNHEY and CDR2 SVGAGI.

The chain uses TRBV6-2 or TRBV6-3 and TRBJ2-7, with 13 bases identical to TRBD2. V was pared by 5 bases and J by 9 bases, with 7 bases of the junction left unmatched. The length of the CDR3 is 14 residues. Germline V lookup: CDR1 MNHEY, CDR2 SVGEGT. CDR3 in amino acids: CASSRTSGSAGQYF. In DNA, the CDR3 is TGTGCCAGCAGTAGGACTAGCGGGAGTGCGGGGCAGTACTTC.